The entry below describes one T cell receptor (beta chain). The data belong to a study of blood T cell repertoires in COVID-19. Turning to the study itself: Specimens from acute and convalescent COVID-19 originated in the United States, Italy and Spain. In each case, the material was cDNA or gDNA derived from T cells, B-cell-depleted T cells, or PBMCs.

V was pared by 4 bases and J by 5 bases, with 12 bases between. The CDR3 is made up of 14 amino acids. Germline V lookup: CDR1 KGHDR, CDR2 SFDVKD. Per the original methods: Scientists estimated how many nucleated cells there were by amplifying reference gene primers. Profiled with immunoSEQ multiplex PCR; TCRdb holds only in-frame clones, not every one. V and J calls and clone size come straight from that table; D and trimming were deduced from the DNA. The table records 20,000 to 25,000 clones, roughly four fifths of them present only once. This sequence originates from a human donor in a cohort sampled during active or convalescent COVID-19. V and J are TRBV24-1 and TRBJ2-3, with D possibly being TRBD1 (5 bases). Sequencing was done on a sample of peripheral blood. CDR3 loop: CATSDPDTVDTQYF. The CDR3 DNA sequence: TGTGCCACCAGTGACCCGGACACGGTAGATACGCAGTATTTT.